These 27 T cell receptor beta chains originate from one sample sequenced in a study of tumor and adjacent non-tumor tissue in lung cancer. No cell sorting was done before RNA was extracted from the tissue. TCRbeta libraries were built with three rounds of nested PCR, modified from ARM-PCR. TCRdb re-analysed the multiplex PCR reads in MiXCR, keeping a single row per CDR3 protein. There are around 210,000 distinct CDR3 sequences in the sample; less than 80% occur only once, and approximately 25% lies in the top ten. The source material was lung tumor tissue. The receptors here all came from a man aged 55 to 70 with non-small cell lung cancer.

This clonotype was seen only a few times. The chain recombines TRBV29-1 with TRBJ1-4, with 11 bases that match TRBD1. Per germline, CDR1 SQVTM and CDR2 ANQGSEA. V shed 4 bases and J 8 bases; nucleotides not matched to a gene: 9. The CDR3 extends over 15 amino acids. Here the CDR3 reads CSVAPEGTGGEKLFF. As DNA, the CDR3 is TGCAGCGTTGCCCCGGAAGGGACAGGGGGAGAAAAACTGTTTTTT.

V and J are TRBV20-1 and TRBJ1-5; the D gene is possibly TRBD1 (5 bases). The V gene's germline CDR1 is DFQATT and CDR2 SNEGSKA (reference sequence). This CDR3 has 13 amino acids. The CDR3 coding sequence is TGCAGCGCCCCGCAGGGTCAGGGTCAGCCCCAGCATTTT. Translating it yields CSAPQGQGQPQHF.

In regard to this clonotype: A much larger clone lies one base from this, so it may be a read error. Because it lacks the conserved phenylalanine or tryptophan at the end, this CDR3 is likely a read error. The gene calls are TRBV20-1 and TRBJ2-7; 8 nucleotides match TRBD2. The V segment lost 5 bases and the J segment 4 bases; nucleotides outside the gene matches: 10. This CDR3 spans 14 amino acids. The germline CDR1 and CDR2 sequences are DFQATT and SNEGSKA (reference sequence). Written as DNA, the CDR3 is TGCAGTGCTCGCGGGGGGCGTGGGGTTTACGAGCAGTACTAC. Protein sequence: CSARGGRGVYEQYY.

Notes on this clonotype: One junction end does not reproduce the germline sequence, and a read error may be involved. This chain's CDR3 is CASSQVPPGDTGELFF. The CDR3 DNA is TGCGCCAGCAGCCAGGTCCCGCCAGGGGACACAGGGGAGCTGTTTTTT. V and J are TRBV4-3 and TRBJ2-2; TRBD1 might be the D (6 bases). This CDR3 spans 16 amino acids. The germline V gene encodes CDR1 LGHNA and CDR2 YSLEER.

As regards this clonotype: At one end, the junction sequence differs from germline, possibly due to a read error. This chain connects TRBV11-1 to TRBJ2-6; 9 bases align to TRBD2. This CDR3 region has 20 residues. The germline CDR1 and CDR2 sequences are SGHAT and FQDESV (reference sequence). The CDR3: CTSSLASPSGDYSGAIVLTF. CDR3 nucleotide sequence: TGTACCAGCAGCTTAGCGTCCCCTAGCGGGGATTACTCTGGGGCCATCGTCCTGACTTTC. Supplemented by reference TRBV11-1 and TRBJ2-6, the full variable domain reads EAEVAQSPRYKITEKSQAVAFWCDPISGHATLYWYRQILGQGPELLVQFQDESVVDDSQLPKDRFSAERLKGVDSTLKIQPAELGDSAMYLCTSSLASPSGDYSGAIVLTFGAGSRLTVL.

A word on this clonotype: The final CDR3 position lacks the conserved phenylalanine or tryptophan, pointing to a likely read error. The limits of the CDR3 on the DNA are not certain, so only TCRdb's listed CDR3 is given. The V and J genes are TRBV11-2 and TRBJ2-7; the table's D call TRBD2 went unverified against the DNA. The CDR3 is 14 residues long, counting both termini. Germline CDR1 reads SGHAT; CDR2 reads FQNNGV. The chain's CDR3 is CASRLPASGDEQYL.

The chain carries TRBV20-1 and TRBJ2-7, with TRBD1 identical over 10 bases. CDR1 and CDR2 (germline): DFQATT, SNEGSKA (reference sequence). The CDR3 totals 15 residues. The V gene end was trimmed by 0 bases and the J gene end by 1 base; junction bases not matched to a gene: 3. CDR3 loop: CSARDKGQGSYEQYF. DNA of the CDR3: TGCAGTGCTAGAGATAAGGGACAGGGGTCCTACGAGCAGTACTTC.

On this clonotype itself: This may be a read error, as it is one base from a much larger clone. The chain uses TRBV12-3 or TRBV12-4 and TRBJ2-1; 8 nucleotides match TRBD1. The CDR3 contains 16 residues. The CDR3 DNA reads TGTACCAGCAGTTTTGGGAGGACAGGGTTTTCGAATGAGCAGTTCTTC. Amino acid sequence: CTSSFGRTGFSNEQFF.

This clonotype was seen at least ten times. The V gene is TRBV11-3, the J gene TRBJ2-1; 15 nucleotides match TRBD2. From germline, CDR1 is SGHNT and CDR2 YENEEA. With 5 bases clipped from V and 6 bases from J, the junction kept 5 bases outside the gene matches. The CDR3 is 16 residues long. The CDR3 is CASSRGLAGGGNEQFF. The CDR3 DNA sequence: TGTGCCAGCAGCCGCGGACTAGCGGGAGGGGGCAATGAGCAGTTCTTC.

The CDR3 DNA follows: TGTGCCAGCAGCTTGCAACTAGCGGGACGCACAGATACGCAGTATTTT. Protein sequence: CASSLQLAGRTDTQYF. The chain is built from TRBV7-9 and TRBJ2-3; 10 bases are shared with TRBD2. The CDR3 length is 16 residues. Germline lookup yields CDR1 SEHNR and CDR2 FQNEAQ (reference sequence). The trim removed 3 bases at V and 1 base at J, leaving 4 bases unmatched.

A word on this clonotype: The junction departs from the called germline gene at one end, perhaps through a read error. The rearrangement uses TRBV20-1 and TRBJ2-7; TRBD1 aligns across 7 bases. Germline V gene data show CDR1 as DFQATT and CDR2 as SNEGSKA (reference sequence). CDR3 size: 14 residues. CDR3 sequence: CSANRQGISFEQYF. CDR3 sequence (DNA): TGCAGTGCAAACCGACAGGGAATCTCCTTCGAGCAATACTTC.

This clonotype was seen many times. The chain employs TRBV20-1 and TRBJ2-1; no reliable D call. Trimming removed 1 base from V and 5 bases from J, with 18 bases in between. The CDR3 contains 16 residues. Germline V lookup: CDR1 DFQATT, CDR2 SNEGSKA (reference sequence). CDR3 sequence: CSARGAVGLSHNEQFF. CDR3 nucleotide sequence: TGCAGTGCTAGAGGGGCCGTAGGGCTTTCTCACAATGAGCAGTTCTTC.

The sample holds a few counts of this clonotype. This may come from a read error, since a much larger clone is one base off. The rearrangement links TRBV5-6 to TRBJ2-3, with a weak D call TRBD1 (6 bases). V gave up 2 bases and J gave up 5 bases, with 15 bases separating them. Germline values: CDR1 SGHDT, CDR2 YYEEEE. This CDR3 contains 15 residues. The CDR3 loop reads CASSLWSGAIDTQYF. CDR3 nucleotides: TGTGCCAGCAGCTTATGGTCAGGGGCCATAGATACGCAGTATTTT.

This rearrangement joins TRBV29-1 to TRBJ2-5; D unresolved. The CDR3 extends over 13 amino acids. V lost 4 bases to trimming and J lost 3 bases, with 12 bases between them. Germline assignment: CDR1 SQVTM and CDR2 ANQGSEA. CDR3: CSVGDCIEETQYF. CDR3 nucleotides: TGCAGCGTTGGAGATTGCATAGAAGAGACCCAGTACTTC.

About this clonotype itself: A much larger clone differs from this one at a single base, so this may be a read error. The chain links TRBV29-1 to TRBJ2-5; D not certain. V lost 1 base, J lost 10 bases, and 10 bases lay in between. Per the germline V gene, CDR1 is SQVTM and CDR2 is ANQGSEA. CDR3 length equals 11 residues. CDR3: CSVEAFRVQYF. CDR3 DNA sequence: TGCAGCGTTGAAGCCTTTCGCGTCCAGTACTTC.

This chain joins TRBV5-6 and TRBJ1-2; 7 positions match TRBD1. CDR3 size: 16 residues. The V gene's germline CDR1 is SGHDT and CDR2 YYEEEE. Trimming cost V 4 bases and J 1 base; bases outside gene matches: 10. The CDR3 sequence is CASSITDRELNYGYTF. CDR3 coding DNA: TGTGCCAGCAGCATCACCGACAGGGAACTTAACTATGGCTACACCTTC.

As to this clonotype: The germline gene is not matched at one end of the junction; a read error may be the cause. This rearrangement joins TRBV11-2 to TRBJ2-2; 9 bases are shared with TRBD1. Looked up from germline, CDR1 is SGHAT and CDR2 is FQNNGV. CDR3 size: 15 residues. The CDR3: CTSSAGQGLTGKLFF. As DNA, the CDR3 is TGTACCAGCAGCGCGGGACAGGGACTTACCGGGAAGCTGTTTTTT.

The chain recombines TRBV11-2 with TRBJ2-7, with 7 bases lining up with TRBD2. Looked up from germline, CDR1 is SGHAT and CDR2 is FQNNGV. Unmatched junction bases numbered 18, after V lost 7 bases and J lost 3 bases. This CDR3 region has 17 residues. CDR3 nucleotides: TGTGCCAGCAATTCCGTGGGACTATCGGGGTGGGGCTACGAGCAGTACTTC. Translated: CASNSVGLSGWGYEQYF.

Note on this clonotype: A single base separates this from a much larger clone, so it may be a read error. Written as DNA, the CDR3 is TGCAGCGTTGGAGAGGATTCCTACGAGCTGTACTTC. Its translation is CSVGEDSYELYF. The chain couples TRBV29-1 to TRBJ2-7; no clear D. The germline V gene has CDR1 SQVTM and CDR2 ANQGSEA. The CDR3 is 12 residues long.

Ten or more counts support this clonotype. The chain recombines TRBV2 with TRBJ2-1; D gene ambiguous. The CDR3 consists of 13 residues. The germline V gene encodes CDR1 SNHLY and CDR2 FYNNEI. V lost 8 bases and J 2 bases, leaving 10 bases between the germline ends. CDR3 region: CASERQAYNEQFF. In nucleotides, the CDR3 is TGTGCCAGCGAGAGGCAGGCCTACAATGAGCAGTTCTTC. Drawing the rest from reference TRBV2 and TRBJ2-1, the complete variable domain is EPEVTQTPSHQVTQMGQEVILRCVPISNHLYFYWYRQILGQKVEFLVSFYNNEISEKSEIFDDQFSVERPDGSNFTLKIRSTKLEDSAMYFCASERQAYNEQFFGPGTRLTVL.

The rearrangement uses TRBV11-3 and TRBJ2-3; D not certain. Germline V lookup: CDR1 SGHNT, CDR2 YENEEA. This CDR3 has 14 residues. The CDR3 region has the DNA TGTATCAGCAGCTTAGCCAGTTTGGCAGATACGCAGTATTTT. Translating it yields CISSLASLADTQYF.

A word on this clonotype: The conserved phenylalanine or tryptophan normally closing the CDR3 is absent here, so this likely arose from a read error. The DNA is left out, because the CDR3 cannot be placed on it with certainty; the CDR3 is given as TCRdb lists it. The rearrangement uses TRBV6-1 and TRBJ2-5; TRBD1, the table's D call, lacks a check against the DNA. The CDR3 length is 15 residues, termini included. CDR1 and CDR2 from the germline V gene are MNHNS and SASEGT. The chain's CDR3 is CASRVGTGAQETLYL.

This clonotype appeared once. This chain links TRBV11-1 with TRBJ2-1, with D maybe TRBD1 (5 bases). The CDR3 consists of 16 residues. V lost 11 bases to trimming and J lost 3 bases, with 23 bases between them. Germline V gives CDR1 SGHAT, CDR2 FQDESV (reference sequence). This chain's CDR3 is CADSSMALKFYNEQFF. The CDR3 DNA reads as TGTGCCGACAGCTCTATGGCACTCAAGTTCTACAATGAGCAGTTCTTC.

About this clonotype: An end of the junction does not agree with germline; a read error may underlie this. CDR3 nucleotide sequence: TGCAATGCTGATGACAGGACCACCTACTACGAGCAGTACTTC. Translation gives CNADDRTTYYEQYF. The V call is TRBV20-1, the J call TRBJ2-7; perhaps TRBD1 as D (6 bases). Per germline, CDR1 DFQATT and CDR2 SNEGSKA (reference sequence). CDR3 size: 14 residues.

This clonotype was seen a handful of times. With a much larger clone just one base away, this may be a read error. This rearrangement joins TRBV11-2 to TRBJ2-3; D perhaps matches TRBD2 (7 bases). This CDR3 is 16 amino acids long. CDR1 SGHAT and CDR2 FQNNGV come from the germline V gene. The CDR3 region has the DNA TGTACCAGCAGGGATCGGGGGGCGCGGGGCACAGATACGCAGTATTTT. Encoded protein: CTSRDRGARGTDTQYF.

As for this clonotype: One junction end disagrees with the germline gene, perhaps due to a read error. The chain joins TRBV11-3 to TRBJ2-1; 11 positions match TRBD2. Per the germline V gene, CDR1 is SGHNT and CDR2 is YENEEA. This CDR3 is 17 amino acids long. CDR3: CASSLARLAGLGNEQLF. The CDR3 bases are TGTGCCAGCAGCTTAGCCCGACTAGCGGGACTAGGTAATGAGCAGTTATTC.

With respect to this clonotype: A much larger clone lies one base from this, so it may be a read error. Since no conserved phenylalanine or tryptophan closes the CDR3, a read error is the likely cause. The rearrangement joins TRBV20-1 to TRBJ2-7; possible D gene TRBD2, 6 bases. Germline CDR1 DFQATT, CDR2 SNEGSKA (reference sequence). This CDR3 comprises 14 residues. V was shortened by 5 bases and J by 5 bases, with 19 bases between the two germline ends. DNA of the CDR3: TGCAGTGCTGTCCCGGGACTGGGTGAGAACGAGCAGTACTTA. Amino acids: CSAVPGLGENEQYL.